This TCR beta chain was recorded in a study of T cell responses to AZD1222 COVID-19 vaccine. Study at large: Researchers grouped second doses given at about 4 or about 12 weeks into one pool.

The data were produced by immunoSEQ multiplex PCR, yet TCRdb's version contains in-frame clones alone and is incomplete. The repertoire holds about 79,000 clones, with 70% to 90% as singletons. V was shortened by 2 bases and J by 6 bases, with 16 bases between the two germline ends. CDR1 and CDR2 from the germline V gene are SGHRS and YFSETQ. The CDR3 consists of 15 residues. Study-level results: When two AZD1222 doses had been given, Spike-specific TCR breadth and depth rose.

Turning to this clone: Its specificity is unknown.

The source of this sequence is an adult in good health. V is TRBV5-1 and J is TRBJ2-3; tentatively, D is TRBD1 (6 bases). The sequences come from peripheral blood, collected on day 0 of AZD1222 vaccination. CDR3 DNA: TGCGCCAGCAGCTTAAGGGGGTTAGGTGAGGATACGCAGTATTTT. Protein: CASSLRGLGEDTQYF.